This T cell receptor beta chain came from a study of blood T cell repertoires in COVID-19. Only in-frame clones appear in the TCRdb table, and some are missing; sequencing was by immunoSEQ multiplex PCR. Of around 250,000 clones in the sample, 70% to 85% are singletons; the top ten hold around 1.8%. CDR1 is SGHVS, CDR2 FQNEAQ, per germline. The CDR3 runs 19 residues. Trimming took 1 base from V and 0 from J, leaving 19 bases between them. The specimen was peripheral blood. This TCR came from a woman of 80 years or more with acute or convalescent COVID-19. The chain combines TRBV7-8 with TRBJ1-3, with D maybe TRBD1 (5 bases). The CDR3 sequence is CASSLGVTRAPLSGNTIYF. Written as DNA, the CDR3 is TGTGCCAGCAGCTTAGGTGTTACCAGGGCCCCTCTCTCTGGAAACACCATATATTTT.